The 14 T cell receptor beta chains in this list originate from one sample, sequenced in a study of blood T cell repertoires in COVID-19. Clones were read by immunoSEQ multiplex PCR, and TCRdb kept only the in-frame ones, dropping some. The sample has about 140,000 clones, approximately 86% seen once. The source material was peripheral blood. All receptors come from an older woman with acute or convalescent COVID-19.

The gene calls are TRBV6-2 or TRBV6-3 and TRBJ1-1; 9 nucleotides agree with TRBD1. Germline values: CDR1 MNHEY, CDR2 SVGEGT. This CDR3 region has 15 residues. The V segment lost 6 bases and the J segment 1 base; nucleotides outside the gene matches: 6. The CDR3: CASSPGQGKNTEAFF. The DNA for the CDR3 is TGTGCCAGCAGCCCAGGACAGGGGAAGAACACTGAAGCTTTCTTT.

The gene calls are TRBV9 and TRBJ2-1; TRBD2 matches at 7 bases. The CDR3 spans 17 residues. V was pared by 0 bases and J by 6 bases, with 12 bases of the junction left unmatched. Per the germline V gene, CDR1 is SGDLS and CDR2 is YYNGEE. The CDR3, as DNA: TGTGCCAGCAGCGTAGCTGACGTCGGCGGGGGACTCAATGAGCAGTTCTTC. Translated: CASSVADVGGGLNEQFF.

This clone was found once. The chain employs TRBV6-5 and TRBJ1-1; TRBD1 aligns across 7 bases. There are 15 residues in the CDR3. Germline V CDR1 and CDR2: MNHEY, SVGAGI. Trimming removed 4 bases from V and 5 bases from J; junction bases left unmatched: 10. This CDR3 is CASSSSTGRRTEAFF. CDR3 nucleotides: TGTGCCAGCAGTTCCTCGACAGGGAGGAGGACTGAAGCTTTCTTT.

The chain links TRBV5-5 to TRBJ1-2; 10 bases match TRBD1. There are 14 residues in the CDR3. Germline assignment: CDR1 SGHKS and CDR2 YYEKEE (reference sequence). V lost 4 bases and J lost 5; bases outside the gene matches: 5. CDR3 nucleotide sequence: TGTGCCAGCAGCCAGGACAGGGGGAGATATGGCTACACCTTC. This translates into CASSQDRGRYGYTF.

The DNA of the CDR3 is TGTGCCAGCAGCGGAGGACAGGGGAACACCTATGGCTACACCTTC. Residues: CASSGGQGNTYGYTF. This chain uses TRBV9 with TRBJ1-2; 9 nucleotides line up with TRBD1. The V gene's germline CDR1 is SGDLS and CDR2 YYNGEE. CDR3 length: 15 residues. V trimming: 3 bases; J trimming: 4 bases; junction bases outside the gene matches: 7.

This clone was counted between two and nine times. The CDR3 loop reads CASSEGQGKAYEQYF. CDR3 bases: TGTGCCAGCTCAGAGGGACAGGGGAAGGCCTACGAGCAGTACTTC. The chain carries TRBV18 and TRBJ2-7; 10 nucleotides agree with TRBD1. The CDR3 has 15 amino acids. The J segment lost 2 bases and the V segment lost 5 bases, leaving 6 bases of the junction unmatched. Germline V gene lookup returns CDR1 KGHSH and CDR2 LQKENI.

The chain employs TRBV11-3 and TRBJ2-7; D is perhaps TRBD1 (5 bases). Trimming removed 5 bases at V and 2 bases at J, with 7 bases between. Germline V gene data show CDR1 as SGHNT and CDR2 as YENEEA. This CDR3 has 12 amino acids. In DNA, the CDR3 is TGTGCCAGCAGCCGCAGGGCCTACGAGCAGTACTTC. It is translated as CASSRRAYEQYF.

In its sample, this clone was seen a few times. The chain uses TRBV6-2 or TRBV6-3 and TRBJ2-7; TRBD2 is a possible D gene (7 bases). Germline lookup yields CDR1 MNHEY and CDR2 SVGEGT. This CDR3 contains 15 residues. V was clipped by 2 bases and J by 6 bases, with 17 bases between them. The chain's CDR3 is CASSYLPGGLSEQYF. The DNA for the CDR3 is TGTGCCAGCAGTTACCTCCCCGGGGGGCTCTCCGAGCAGTACTTC.

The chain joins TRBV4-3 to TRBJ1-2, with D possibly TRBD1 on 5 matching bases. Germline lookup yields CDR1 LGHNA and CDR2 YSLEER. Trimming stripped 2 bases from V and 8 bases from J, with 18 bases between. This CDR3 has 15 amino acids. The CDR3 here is CASSQLPGGVEGYTF. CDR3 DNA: TGCGCCAGCAGCCAATTGCCCGGGGGGGTCGAGGGCTACACCTTC.

The CDR3 spells CASSRQGLSLSNQPQHF. CDR3 nucleotide sequence: TGTGCCAGCAGCCGACAGGGGTTAAGTCTGAGCAATCAGCCCCAGCATTTT. V is TRBV27 and J is TRBJ1-5; 8 positions agree with TRBD1. J lost 1 base, V lost 6 bases, and 11 bases had no gene match. The CDR3 length is 17 residues. Germline V gene lookup returns CDR1 MNHEY and CDR2 SMNVEV (reference sequence).

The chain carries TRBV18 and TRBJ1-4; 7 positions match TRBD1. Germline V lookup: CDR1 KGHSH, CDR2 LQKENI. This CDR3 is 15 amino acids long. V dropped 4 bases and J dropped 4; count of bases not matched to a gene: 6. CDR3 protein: CASSQTTGNNEKLFF. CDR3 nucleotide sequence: TGTGCCAGCTCACAAACGACAGGGAATAATGAAAAACTGTTTTTT.

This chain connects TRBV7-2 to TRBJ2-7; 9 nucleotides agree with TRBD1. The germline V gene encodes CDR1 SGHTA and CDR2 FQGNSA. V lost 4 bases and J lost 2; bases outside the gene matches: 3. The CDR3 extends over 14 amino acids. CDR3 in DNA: TGTGCCAGCAGCTCAGGACAGGGGCCCTACGAGCAGTACTTC. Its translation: CASSSGQGPYEQYF.

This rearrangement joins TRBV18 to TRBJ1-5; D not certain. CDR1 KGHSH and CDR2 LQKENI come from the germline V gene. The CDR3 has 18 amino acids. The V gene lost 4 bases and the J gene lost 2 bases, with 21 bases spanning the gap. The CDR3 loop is CASSLSRSLLLGNQPQHF. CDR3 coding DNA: TGTGCCAGCTCACTATCTCGTAGCCTGTTGCTGGGCAATCAGCCCCAGCATTTT.

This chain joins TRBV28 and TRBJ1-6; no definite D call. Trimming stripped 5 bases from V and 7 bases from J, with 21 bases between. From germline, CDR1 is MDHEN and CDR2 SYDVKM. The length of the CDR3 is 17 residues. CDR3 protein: CASSPQISPFQNSPLHF. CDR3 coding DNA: TGTGCCAGCAGTCCCCAGATTAGCCCCTTCCAGAATTCACCCCTCCACTTT.